These 22 T cell receptor beta chains were all obtained from the same sample, sequenced in a study of T cells after yellow fever vaccination (dated by TCRdb to between 2018 and 2020). The library was generated by 5' RACE. The sample was run on an Illumina HiSeq 2500. TCRdb itself trimmed the public reads at Q25 with fastp, ran MiXCR and retained productive beta chains. Each CDR3 protein appears once, grouped with its most common genes and DNA. The table for this sample lists some 500,000 distinct CDR3 sequences; approximately 13% of them were counted only once. The ten top clones hold around 15% of the sample. The sample's treatment or condition label, in plain terms: live attenuated yellow fever vaccine strain. Sequencing used PBMCs, obtained on the day of the yellow fever booster vaccination. The receptors originated from a man aged 30-40 years who received the YFV17D yellow fever vaccine.

This clonotype has more than one count but fewer than ten. This rearrangement joins TRBV11-2 to TRBJ2-1, with D perhaps matching TRBD2 (6 bases). The V end was cut by 3 bases, the J end by 4 bases, with 10 bases between. In germline, CDR1 is SGHAT, CDR2 FQNNGV. This CDR3 has 14 amino acids. CDR3 in amino acids: CASSFRERYNEQFF. The CDR3, as DNA: TGTGCCAGCAGCTTTCGGGAGAGGTACAATGAGCAGTTCTTC.

This clonotype appeared a few times. The chain links TRBV7-9 to TRBJ1-1, with D unresolved. The germline V gene encodes CDR1 SEHNR and CDR2 FQNEAQ (reference sequence). This CDR3 region has 15 residues. Trimming took 3 bases from V and 0 from J, leaving 11 bases between them. The CDR3 DNA reads as TGTGCCAGCAGCTTCTTCGGGCGGTTGAACACTGAAGCTTTCTTT. This encodes CASSFFGRLNTEAFF.

The genes are TRBV28 and TRBJ2-7; D possibly uses TRBD1 or TRBD2 (5 bases each). This CDR3 spans 14 amino acids. V lost 7 bases and J lost 3, with 16 bases in between. Germline lookup yields CDR1 MDHEN and CDR2 SYDVKM. The CDR3 here is CASTRDEDNYEQYF. The CDR3 nucleotides are TGTGCCAGCACCCGGGACGAAGACAACTACGAGCAGTACTTC.

This clonotype was detected a few times. The rearrangement links TRBV6-5 to TRBJ2-1; D remains ambiguous. The CDR3 contains 14 residues. The germline V gene has CDR1 MNHEY and CDR2 SVGAGI. Deletions cut 1 base from V and 5 bases from J, with 9 bases between. The CDR3 protein is CASSYLGADNEQFF. Written as DNA, the CDR3 is TGTGCCAGCAGTTACTTGGGCGCCGACAATGAGCAGTTCTTC.

This clonotype came up a few times. V is TRBV20-1 and J is TRBJ2-6; D gene uncertain. CDR3 length equals 14 residues. Trimming shortened V by 6 bases and J by 0 bases, and 9 bases separated the two germline ends. Germline lookup yields CDR1 DFQATT and CDR2 SNEGSKA (reference sequence). The CDR3 here is CSAPRSSGANVLTF. The CDR3, as DNA: TGCAGTGCCCCAAGAAGCTCTGGGGCCAACGTCCTGACTTTC.

This clonotype showed up just a few times. The V gene is TRBV10-3, the J gene TRBJ2-7; the D gene is possibly TRBD2 (5 bases). The CDR3 spans 15 residues. Germline-derived CDR1 and CDR2 are ENHRY and SYGVKD. Trimming took off 0 bases at V and 0 bases at J, with 9 bases between the two ends. CDR3 residues: CAISESGSYSYEQYF. The CDR3 coding sequence is TGTGCCATCAGTGAGTCTGGGAGCTACTCCTACGAGCAGTACTTC.

V usage is TRBV19 and J usage is TRBJ2-7; D is possibly TRBD1 (6 bases). In germline, CDR1 is LNHDA, CDR2 SQIVND (reference sequence). This CDR3 contains 15 residues. V lost 7 bases and J 4 bases, leaving 20 bases between the germline ends. The CDR3 sequence: CASKAGGDTRYEQYF. The CDR3 DNA reads as TGTGCCAGTAAGGCCGGTGGGGACACTCGTTACGAGCAGTACTTC.

The rearrangement uses TRBV3-1 and TRBJ2-1; 9 bases line up with TRBD1. CDR3 size: 15 residues. Unmatched junction bases numbered 13, after V lost 7 bases and J lost 9 bases. Germline V lookup: CDR1 LGHDT, CDR2 YNNKEL (reference sequence). The DNA of the CDR3 is TGTGCCAGCACCCCCTCCGGGACAGGGCGTGGTGAGCAGTTCTTC. Amino acid sequence: CASTPSGTGRGEQFF.

This clonotype showed up just a few times. This sequence joins TRBV5-1 and TRBJ1-2, with 9 bases aligning to TRBD1. This CDR3 is 11 amino acids long. V trimming: 6 bases; J trimming: 12 bases; junction bases outside the gene matches: 6. The germline gives CDR1 SGHRS, CDR2 YFSETQ. The CDR3 spells CASKGTGFHTF. The CDR3 bases are TGCGCCAGCAAGGGGACAGGGTTCCACACCTTC.

This clonotype was counted a few times. The chain recombines TRBV3-1 with TRBJ1-6; D perhaps matches TRBD1 (5 bases). Germline-derived CDR1 and CDR2 are LGHDT and YNNKEL (reference sequence). V dropped 2 bases and J dropped 10 bases, with 6 bases sitting between them. The CDR3 extends over 12 amino acids. This CDR3 reads CASSQRGSPLHF. The CDR3 DNA reads TGTGCCAGCAGCCAAAGGGGATCACCCCTCCACTTT.

The genes are TRBV20-1 and TRBJ2-1; perhaps TRBD2 as D (6 bases). Per the germline V gene, CDR1 is DFQATT and CDR2 is SNEGSKA (reference sequence). There are 15 residues in the CDR3. The V gene lost 4 bases and the J gene lost 5 bases, with 18 bases spanning the gap. The CDR3: CSAKIGSRGNNEQFF. In DNA, the CDR3 is TGCAGTGCTAAGATCGGGAGCCGAGGAAACAATGAGCAGTTCTTC.

This clonotype has only a few counts. The chain couples TRBV7-8 to TRBJ2-3; D unresolved. Per germline, CDR1 SGHVS and CDR2 FQNEAQ. The CDR3 covers 13 residues. V was clipped by 5 bases and J by 6 bases, with 12 bases between them. The CDR3 spells CASSQAHTDTQYF. DNA for the CDR3: TGTGCCAGCAGCCAGGCGCACACCGATACGCAGTATTTT.

This clonotype was picked up a small number of times. The V and J genes are TRBV29-1 and TRBJ1-1; D is uncertain. The CDR3 length is 12 residues. Trimming removed 4 bases from V and 6 bases from J, with 12 bases in between. CDR1 is SQVTM and CDR2 is ANQGSEA in the germline V gene. The CDR3 sequence is CSVVRDPSEAFF. The CDR3 DNA is TGCAGCGTTGTCCGGGATCCGTCTGAAGCTTTCTTT.

The genes are TRBV6-2 or TRBV6-3 and TRBJ2-1; 16 positions agree with TRBD2. Germline V CDR1 and CDR2: MNHEY, SVGEGT. The CDR3 contains 19 residues. V trimming: 0 bases; J trimming: 0 bases; junction bases outside the gene matches: 2. CDR3 loop: CASSYSGLAGGVSYNEQFF. The CDR3 bases are TGTGCCAGCAGTTACTCGGGACTAGCGGGAGGGGTCTCCTACAATGAGCAGTTCTTC.

The chain combines TRBV7-2 with TRBJ2-7; D may be TRBD2 (6 bases). The CDR3 extends over 15 amino acids. Germline V gene data show CDR1 as SGHTA and CDR2 as FQGNSA. V lost 5 bases to trimming and J lost 10 bases, with 24 bases between them. CDR3 protein: CASSPRENSLLVQYF. The CDR3 nucleotides are TGTGCCAGCAGCCCCCGGGAGAACAGCCTCCTTGTTCAGTACTTC.

This clonotype was counted between two and nine times. The chain joins TRBV2 to TRBJ2-4, with TRBD1 matching 9 bases. CDR1 and CDR2 from the germline V gene are SNHLY and FYNNEI. The trim removed 6 bases at V and 8 bases at J, leaving 8 bases unmatched. The CDR3 sequence is 14 residues long. The CDR3 region has the DNA TGTGCCAGCAGACCCAGCTGGGACAGGGACATTCAGTACTTC. As protein: CASRPSWDRDIQYF.

J is TRBJ2-4 and V is TRBV7-9; a weak D match, TRBD2 (5 bases). Trimming removed 2 bases from V and 2 bases from J, with 13 bases in between. This CDR3 spans 16 amino acids. Per germline, CDR1 SEHNR and CDR2 FQNEAQ (reference sequence). CDR3 nucleotides: TGTGCCAGCAGCTTATCCGGGGTTTTTTCCAAAAACATTCAGTACTTC. The encoded protein is CASSLSGVFSKNIQYF. Based on the CDR3 plus reference TRBV7-9 and TRBJ2-4, the full variable domain is DTGVSQNPRHKITKRGQNVTFRCDPISEHNRLYWYRQTLGQGPEFLTYFQNEAQLEKSRLLSDRFSAERPKGSFSTLEIQRTEQGDSAMYLCASSLSGVFSKNIQYFGAGTRLSVL.

This clonotype appeared a few times. The V and J genes are TRBV5-5 and TRBJ2-3; D is uncertain. The CDR3 has 13 residues. CDR1 SGHKS and CDR2 YYEKEE come from the germline V gene (reference sequence). Between the trimmed V and J ends, which lost 3 bases and 2 bases, there was a span of 7 bases. CDR3 protein: CASSSALTDTQYF. As DNA, the CDR3 is TGTGCCAGCAGCTCCGCTCTCACAGATACGCAGTATTTT.

This clonotype has only a few counts. The chain employs TRBV16 and TRBJ2-1, with TRBD2 identical over 12 bases. In germline, CDR1 is KGHSY, CDR2 FQNENV. Trimming cost V 4 bases and J 4 bases; bases outside gene matches: 8. The CDR3 spans 17 residues. The CDR3 DNA follows: TGTGCCAGCAGCCCCAATCCCGGGACTAGCGGGTACAATGAGCAGTTCTTC. Protein sequence: CASSPNPGTSGYNEQFF.

This clonotype has more than one count but fewer than ten. The chain joins TRBV18 to TRBJ1-6, with a weak D call TRBD1 (5 bases). Germline loops: CDR1 KGHSH, CDR2 LQKENI. CDR3 size: 14 residues. V was trimmed by 5 bases and J by 10 bases, leaving 15 bases between them. The CDR3 nucleotides are TGTGCCAGCTCAGGGACCGACGAAAGATCACCCCTCCACTTT. Its translation is CASSGTDERSPLHF.

This clonotype was observed a few times. The rearrangement uses TRBV15 and TRBJ2-7; D not resolved. V lost 3 bases to trimming and J lost 3 bases, with 6 bases between them. Germline CDR1 LNHNV, CDR2 YYDKDF (reference sequence). The CDR3 loop spans 12 amino acids. Here the CDR3 DNA reads TGTGCCACCAGCAGTTCAGGCTACGAGCAGTACTTC. Translated: CATSSSGYEQYF.

The rearrangement uses TRBV2 and TRBJ2-3; D possibly uses TRBD1 or TRBD2 (5 bases each). Germline values: CDR1 SNHLY, CDR2 FYNNEI. The CDR3 has 13 amino acids. V lost 6 bases and J 6 bases, leaving 13 bases between the germline ends. The CDR3: CASRGQAEDTQYF. The CDR3 region has the DNA TGTGCCAGCAGAGGACAAGCGGAGGATACGCAGTATTTT.